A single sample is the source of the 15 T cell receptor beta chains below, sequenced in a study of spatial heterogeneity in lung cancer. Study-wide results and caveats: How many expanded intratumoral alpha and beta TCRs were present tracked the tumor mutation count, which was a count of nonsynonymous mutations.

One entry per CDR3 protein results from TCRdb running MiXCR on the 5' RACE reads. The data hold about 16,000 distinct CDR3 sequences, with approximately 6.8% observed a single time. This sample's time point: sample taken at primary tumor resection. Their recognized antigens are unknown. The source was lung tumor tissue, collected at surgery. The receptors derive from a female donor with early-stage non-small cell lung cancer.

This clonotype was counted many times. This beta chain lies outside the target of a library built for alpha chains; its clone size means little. CDR3 bases: TGTGCCAGCAGTTACCTGACAGGGGGCTTTGCTGAAGCTTTCTTT. Protein: CASSYLTGGFAEAFF. The V call is TRBV6-6, the J call TRBJ1-1; 10 bases match TRBD1. Losses at the gene ends were 2 bases for V and 6 bases for J; bases not matched to a gene: 6. From germline, CDR1 is MNHNY and CDR2 SVGAGI (reference sequence). This CDR3 has 15 residues.

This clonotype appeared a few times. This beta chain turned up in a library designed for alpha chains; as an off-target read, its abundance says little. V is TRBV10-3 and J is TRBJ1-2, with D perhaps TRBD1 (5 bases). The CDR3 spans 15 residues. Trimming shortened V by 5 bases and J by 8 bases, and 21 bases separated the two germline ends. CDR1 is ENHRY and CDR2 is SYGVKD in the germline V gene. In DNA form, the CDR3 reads TGTGCCATCAGTATCACGGACCGCCGGGGGGAAGGCTACACCTTC. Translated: CAISITDRRGEGYTF.

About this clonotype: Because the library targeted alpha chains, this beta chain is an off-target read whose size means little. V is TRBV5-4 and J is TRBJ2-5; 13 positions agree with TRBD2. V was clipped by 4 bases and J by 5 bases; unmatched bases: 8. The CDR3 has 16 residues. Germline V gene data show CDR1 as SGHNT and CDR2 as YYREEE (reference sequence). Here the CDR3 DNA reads TGTGCCAGCAGCCCAACTAGCGGGGGGGCCGGGGAGACCCAGTACTTC. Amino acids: CASSPTSGGAGETQYF.

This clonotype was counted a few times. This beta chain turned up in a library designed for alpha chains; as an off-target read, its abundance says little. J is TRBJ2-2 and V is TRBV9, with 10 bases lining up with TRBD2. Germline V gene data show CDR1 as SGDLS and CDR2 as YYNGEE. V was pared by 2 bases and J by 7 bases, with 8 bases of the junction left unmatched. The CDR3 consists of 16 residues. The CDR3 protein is CASSVGAGGRGGELFF. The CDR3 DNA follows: TGTGCCAGCAGCGTCGGAGCGGGGGGGCGAGGCGGGGAGCTGTTTTTT.

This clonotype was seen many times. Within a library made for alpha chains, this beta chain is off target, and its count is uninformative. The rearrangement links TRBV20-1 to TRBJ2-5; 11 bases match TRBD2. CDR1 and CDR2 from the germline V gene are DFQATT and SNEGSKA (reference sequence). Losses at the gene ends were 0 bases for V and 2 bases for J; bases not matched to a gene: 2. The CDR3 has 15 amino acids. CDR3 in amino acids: CSARDRTSGQETQYF. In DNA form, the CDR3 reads TGCAGTGCTAGAGATCGGACTAGCGGGCAAGAGACCCAGTACTTC.

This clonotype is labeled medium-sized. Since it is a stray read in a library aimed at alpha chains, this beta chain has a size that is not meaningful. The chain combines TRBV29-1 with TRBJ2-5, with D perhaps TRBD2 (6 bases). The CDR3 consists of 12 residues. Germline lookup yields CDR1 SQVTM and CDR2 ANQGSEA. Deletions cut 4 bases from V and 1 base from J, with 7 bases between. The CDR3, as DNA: TGCAGCGTTGCGCGGGGCCAAGAGACCCAGTACTTC. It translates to CSVARGQETQYF.

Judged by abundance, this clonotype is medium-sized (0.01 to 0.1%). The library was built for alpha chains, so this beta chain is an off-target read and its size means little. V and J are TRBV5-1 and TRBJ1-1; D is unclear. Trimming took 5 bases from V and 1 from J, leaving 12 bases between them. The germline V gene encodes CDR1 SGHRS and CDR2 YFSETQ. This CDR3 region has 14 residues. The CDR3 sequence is CASRHLGRNTEAFF. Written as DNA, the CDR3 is TGCGCCAGCAGACACTTGGGGAGGAACACTGAAGCTTTCTTT.

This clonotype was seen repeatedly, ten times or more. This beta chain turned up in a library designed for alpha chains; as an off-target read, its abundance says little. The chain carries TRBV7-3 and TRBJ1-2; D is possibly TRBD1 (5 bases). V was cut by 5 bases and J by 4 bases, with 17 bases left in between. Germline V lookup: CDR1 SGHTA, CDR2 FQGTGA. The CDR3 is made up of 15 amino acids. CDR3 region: CASSPKGDGPYGYTF. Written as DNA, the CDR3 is TGTGCCAGCAGCCCCAAAGGGGACGGACCCTATGGCTACACCTTC.

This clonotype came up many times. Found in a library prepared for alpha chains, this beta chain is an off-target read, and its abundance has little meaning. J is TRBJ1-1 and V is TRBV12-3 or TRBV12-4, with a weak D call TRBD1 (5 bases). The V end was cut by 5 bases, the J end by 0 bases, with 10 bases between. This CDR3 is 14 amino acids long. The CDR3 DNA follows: TGTGCCAGCAGTGCACAGGCCTTGAACACTGAAGCTTTCTTT. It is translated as CASSAQALNTEAFF.

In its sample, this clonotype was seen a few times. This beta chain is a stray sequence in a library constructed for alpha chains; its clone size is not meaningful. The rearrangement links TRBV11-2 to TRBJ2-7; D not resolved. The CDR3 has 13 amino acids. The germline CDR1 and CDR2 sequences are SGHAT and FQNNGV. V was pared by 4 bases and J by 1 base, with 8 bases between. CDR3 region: CASSSSPSYEQYF. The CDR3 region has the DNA TGTGCCAGCAGCTCCTCCCCGTCCTACGAGCAGTACTTC.

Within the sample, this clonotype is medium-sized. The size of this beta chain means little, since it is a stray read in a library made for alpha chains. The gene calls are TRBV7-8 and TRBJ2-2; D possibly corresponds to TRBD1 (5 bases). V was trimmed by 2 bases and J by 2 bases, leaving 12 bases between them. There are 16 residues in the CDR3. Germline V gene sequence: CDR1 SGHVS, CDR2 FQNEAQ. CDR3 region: CASSLRTGLNTGELFF. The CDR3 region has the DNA TGTGCCAGCAGCTTACGAACAGGATTAAACACCGGGGAGCTGTTTTTT. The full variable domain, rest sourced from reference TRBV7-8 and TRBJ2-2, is GAGVSQSPRYKVAKRGQDVALRCDPISGHVSLFWYQQALGQGPEFLTYFQNEAQLDKSGLPSDRFFAERPEGSVSTLKIQRTQQEDSAVYLCASSLRTGLNTGELFFGEGSRLTVL.

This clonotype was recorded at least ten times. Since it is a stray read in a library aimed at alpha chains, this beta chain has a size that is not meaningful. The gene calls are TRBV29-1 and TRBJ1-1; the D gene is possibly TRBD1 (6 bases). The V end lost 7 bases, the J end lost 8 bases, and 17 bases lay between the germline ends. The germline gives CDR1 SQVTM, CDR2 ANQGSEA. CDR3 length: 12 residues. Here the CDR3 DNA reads TGCAGCGCCCGGGGGGGGGCCACCGAAGCTTTCTTT. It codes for CSARGGATEAFF. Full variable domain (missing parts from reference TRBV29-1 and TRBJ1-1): SAVISQKPSRDICQRGTSLTIQCQVDSQVTMMFWYRQQPGQSLTLIATANQGSEATYESGFVIDKFPISRPNLTFSTLTVSNMSPEDSSIYLCSARGGATEAFFGQGTRLTVV.

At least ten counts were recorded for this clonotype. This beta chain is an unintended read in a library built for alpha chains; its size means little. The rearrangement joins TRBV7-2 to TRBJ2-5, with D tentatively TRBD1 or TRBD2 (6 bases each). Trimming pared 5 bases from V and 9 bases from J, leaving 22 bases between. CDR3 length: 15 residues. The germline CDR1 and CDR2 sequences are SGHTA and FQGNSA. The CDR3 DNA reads TGTGCCAGCAGCCTACGGACTGCCGGGGGCGGGGCCCAGTACTTC. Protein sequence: CASSLRTAGGGAQYF.

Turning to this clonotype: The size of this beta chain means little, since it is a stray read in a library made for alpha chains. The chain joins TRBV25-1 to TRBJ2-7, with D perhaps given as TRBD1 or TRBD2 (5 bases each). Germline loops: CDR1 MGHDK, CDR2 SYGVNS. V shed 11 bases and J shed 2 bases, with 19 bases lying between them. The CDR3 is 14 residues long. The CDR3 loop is CAPSWGKGAYEQYF. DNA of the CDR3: TGTGCCCCCAGTTGGGGGAAAGGGGCCTACGAGCAGTACTTC.

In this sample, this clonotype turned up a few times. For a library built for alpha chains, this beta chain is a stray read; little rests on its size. Here the CDR3 reads CASSYSLKGQGTGELFF. Here the CDR3 DNA reads TGTGCCAGCAGTTACTCGTTGAAGGGACAGGGAACCGGGGAGCTGTTTTTT. The rearrangement uses TRBV6-2 or TRBV6-3 and TRBJ2-2; 9 nucleotides match TRBD1. CDR3 size: 17 residues. After removal of 0 bases from V and 5 bases from J, the junction contained 7 bases not matched to a gene. Looked up from germline, CDR1 is MNHEY and CDR2 is SVGEGT.